The rows below give T cell receptor beta chains drawn from one sample of a study of response to subunit inactivated influenza vaccine. In TCRdb, the RT-PCR reads were re-called with MiXCR into one record per CDR3 protein. The sample includes 700,000 to 800,000 distinct CDR3 sequences, approximately 17% seen only once; the top ten take roughly 10%. The sequencing used PBMCs from blood, collected 4 to 6 days after vaccination. The source of these receptors is a man aged 45-65 years who received an inactivated influenza vaccine. Each CDR3 is given without its conserved first and last residue.

cdr3_length v_call cdr3_aa
8 TRBV20-1 SASGHPRA
12 TRBV5-1 ASSSRGSPDEQY
11 TRBV29-1 SAKDSYNSPLH
11 TRBV7-2 ASSRTPFYEQY
13 TRBV20-1 SARPSDYSLDEQY
12 TRBV20-1 SARAVGKNQPQH
12 TRBV20-1 RAGGLEISYEQY
11 TRBV20-1 SARLSGGTEAF
14 TRBV5-6 ASSYLAGGSWHEQF
12 TRBV29-1 SVGAGTGTYEQY
11 TRBV29-1 SVEDGDGGIQY
11 TRBV20-1 SARDPRRGMQY
9 TRBV10-3 ATSGEDTQY
14 TRBV27 ASSLLGGRSYNEQF
13 TRBV29-1 SASQGLLAPETQY
12 TRBV10-3 AISETGATGELF
12 TRBV12-3/TRBV12-4 ASSRTSGKETQY
13 TRBV5-1 ASSFSPGAPYEQY
14 TRBV12-3/TRBV12-4 ASSTPRERHTGELF
13 TRBV20-1 SARDQRADYNEQF
15 TRBV18 ASSPLNSGGGRDEQF
12 TRBV7-2 ASSTSYHDNEQF
13 TRBV6-1 ASNLAVGNTGELF
14 TRBV2 ASSEGLAETTDTQY
16 TRBV7-2 ASSLYPRAGISTGELF
10 TRBV29-1 SHRRRTGELF
12 TRBV25-1 ASSELAELQPQH
10 TRBV7-9 ASSPPDTEAF
13 TRBV20-1 SARAGSRLNEKLF
12 TRBV10-3 AISPGQGNEKLF
11 TRBV7-2 ASSLGGGEKLF
17 TRBV11-2 ASSSLPRQSHSTANVLT
12 TRBV6-2/TRBV6-3 ASSYRRGDNEQF
13 TRBV27 ASRKGFHVDYEQY
15 TRBV6-5 ASSYRWSRATNEKLF
11 TRBV12-3/TRBV12-4 ASKPFGGYGYT
13 TRBV20-1 CARSQGARDNEQF
15 TRBV7-9 ASSLEGQVVNTGELF
14 TRBV5-1 ASSPTGTPIHYGYT
16 TRBV27 ARSLTSPASTRYNEQF
9 TRBV6-1 ASKVRGDYT
12 TRBV7-8 ASTKREDYYEQY
11 TRBV29-1 SVPGLAGGEQF
14 TRBV20-1 SARDLQTTKSYEQY
13 TRBV20-1 SAFPADLSYNEQF
10 TRBV7-9 ASSLMRETQY
15 TRBV10-3 AISESTASGSYNEQF
12 TRBV5-1 ASTNLGRTETQY
11 TRBV2 ASRETRGDEQY
13 TRBV28 ASSATGLAKNIQY
13 TRBV7-2 ASSPSGSPYNEQF
10 TRBV9 ASSAHNYGYT
13 TRBV12-3/TRBV12-4 ASSLEQFQLDTQY
13 TRBV20-1 SARGAAATNEKLF
14 TRBV20-1 SAREPLSEFKYGYT
12 TRBV5-6 ASSSYPSSYEQY
11 TRBV10-3 AISESASGDQY
14 TRBV11-2 ASSRRGLAGAETQY
10 TRBV7-9 ASSPEHYEQY
13 TRBV20-1 SARGRTTLTGELF